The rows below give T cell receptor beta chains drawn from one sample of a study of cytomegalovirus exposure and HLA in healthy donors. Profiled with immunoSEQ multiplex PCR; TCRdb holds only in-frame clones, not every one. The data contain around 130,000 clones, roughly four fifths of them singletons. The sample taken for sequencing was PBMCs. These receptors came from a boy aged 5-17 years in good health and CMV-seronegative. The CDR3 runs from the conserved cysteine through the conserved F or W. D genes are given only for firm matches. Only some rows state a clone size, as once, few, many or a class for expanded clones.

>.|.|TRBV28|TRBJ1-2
TGTGCCAGCAGTTTGGGGCAGCCGGACTACACCTTC
CASSLGQPDYTF
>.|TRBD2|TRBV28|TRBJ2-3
TGTGCCAGCAGTTTACAAGGGACTAGCGGGAGATTAGATACGCAGTATTTT
CASSLQGTSGRLDTQYF
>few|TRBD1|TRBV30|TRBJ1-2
TGTGCCTGGAGTGTTGGGGCCCGGACAGGGAGGGTTCGCTATGGCTACACCTTC
CAWSVGARTGRVRYGYTF
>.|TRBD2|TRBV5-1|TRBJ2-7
TGCGCCAGCAGCCCCGGGTCAGCGGGAGACGGCGAGCAGTACTTC
CASSPGSAGDGEQYF
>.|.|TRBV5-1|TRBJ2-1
TGCGCCAGCAGCAGGGACTTCTTCCAGCAGTTCTTC
CASSRDFFQQFF
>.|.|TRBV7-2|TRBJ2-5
TGTGCCAGCGGGGGGGGCGTACAAGAGACCCAGTACTTC
CASGGGVQETQYF
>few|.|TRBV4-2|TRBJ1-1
TGTGCCAGCAGCCAAGACATCAGATCCCCTGATATGAACACTGAAGCTTTCTTT
CASSQDIRSPDMNTEAFF
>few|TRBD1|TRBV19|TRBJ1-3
TGTGCCAGCGGGACAGGGAGTGGAAACACCATATATTTT
CASGTGSGNTIYF
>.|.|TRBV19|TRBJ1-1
TGTGCCAGTCAAGGACGGGCAGGGGTGAACACTGAAGCTTTCTTT
CASQGRAGVNTEAFF
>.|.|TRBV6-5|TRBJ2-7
TGTGCCAGCAGTTACGGTCGGGATTGGTACGAGCAGTACTTC
CASSYGRDWYEQYF
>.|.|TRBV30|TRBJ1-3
TGTGCCTGGAGTCAGGGAAGAAATGGAAACACCATATATTTT
CAWSQGRNGNTIYF